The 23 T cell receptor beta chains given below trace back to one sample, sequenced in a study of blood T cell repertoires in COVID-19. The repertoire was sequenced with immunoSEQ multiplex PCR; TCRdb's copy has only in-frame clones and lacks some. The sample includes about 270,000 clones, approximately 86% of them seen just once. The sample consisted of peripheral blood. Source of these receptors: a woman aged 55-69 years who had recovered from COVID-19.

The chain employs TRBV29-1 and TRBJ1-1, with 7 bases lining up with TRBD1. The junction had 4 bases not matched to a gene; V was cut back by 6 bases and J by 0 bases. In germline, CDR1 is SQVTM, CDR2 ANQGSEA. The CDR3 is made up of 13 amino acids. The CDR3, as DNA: TGCAGCGTCGGGGGACAGTTGAACACTGAAGCTTTCTTT. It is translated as CSVGGQLNTEAFF.

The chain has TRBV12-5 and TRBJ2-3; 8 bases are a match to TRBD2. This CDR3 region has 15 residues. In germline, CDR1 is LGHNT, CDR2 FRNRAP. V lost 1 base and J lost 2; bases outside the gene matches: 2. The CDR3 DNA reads TGTGCTAGTGGTTTGGGCGGGGGGTACACAGATACGCAGTATTTT. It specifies CASGLGGGYTDTQYF.

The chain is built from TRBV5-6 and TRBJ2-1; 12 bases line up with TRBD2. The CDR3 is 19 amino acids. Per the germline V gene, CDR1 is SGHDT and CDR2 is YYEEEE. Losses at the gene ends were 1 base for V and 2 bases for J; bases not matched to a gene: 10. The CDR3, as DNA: TGTGCCAGCAGCTTGACCTCTAGCGGGGGGGCCTACGCCTACAATGAGCAGTTCTTC. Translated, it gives CASSLTSSGGAYAYNEQFF.

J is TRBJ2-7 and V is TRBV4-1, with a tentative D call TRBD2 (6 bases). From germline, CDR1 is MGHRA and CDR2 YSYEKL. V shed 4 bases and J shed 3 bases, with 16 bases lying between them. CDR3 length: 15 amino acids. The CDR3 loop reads CASSRTLTGVYEQYF. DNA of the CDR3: TGCGCCAGCAGCCGAACTCTAACGGGGGTCTACGAGCAGTACTTC.

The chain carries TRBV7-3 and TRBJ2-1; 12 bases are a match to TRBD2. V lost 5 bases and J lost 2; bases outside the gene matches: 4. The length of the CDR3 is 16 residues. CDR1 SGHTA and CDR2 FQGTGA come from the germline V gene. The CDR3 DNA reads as TGTGCCAGCAGCAGGACTAGCGGGACCGCCTACAATGAGCAGTTCTTC. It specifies CASSRTSGTAYNEQFF.

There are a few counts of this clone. In DNA, the CDR3 is TGTGCCAGCAGCGTAGACACAGACAATCAGCCCCAGCATTTT. Translation: CASSVDTDNQPQHF. The J gene is TRBJ1-5, the V gene TRBV9; D is ambiguous. Germline V gene sequence: CDR1 SGDLS, CDR2 YYNGEE. V dropped 0 bases and J dropped 3 bases, with 7 bases sitting between them. CDR3 length equals 14 residues.

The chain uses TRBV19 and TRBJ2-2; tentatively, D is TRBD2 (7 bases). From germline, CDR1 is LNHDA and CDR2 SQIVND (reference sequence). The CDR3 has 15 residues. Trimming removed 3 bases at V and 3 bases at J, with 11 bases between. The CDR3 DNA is TGTGCCAGTAGTATTCGCGGGGGCGACACCGGGGAGCTGTTTTTT. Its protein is CASSIRGGDTGELFF.

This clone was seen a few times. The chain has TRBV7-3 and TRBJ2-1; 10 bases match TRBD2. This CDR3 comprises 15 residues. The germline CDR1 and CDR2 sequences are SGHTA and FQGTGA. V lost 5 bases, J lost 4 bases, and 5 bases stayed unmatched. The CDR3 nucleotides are TGTGCCAGCAGCCCTAGCGGGGGCCTTTACAATGAGCAGTTCTTC. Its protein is CASSPSGGLYNEQFF.

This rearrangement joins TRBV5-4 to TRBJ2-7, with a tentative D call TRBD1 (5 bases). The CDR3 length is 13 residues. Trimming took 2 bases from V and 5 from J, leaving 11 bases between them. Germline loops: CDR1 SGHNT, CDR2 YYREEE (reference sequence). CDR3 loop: CASSFQGVNEQYF. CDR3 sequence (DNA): TGTGCCAGCAGCTTCCAAGGGGTAAACGAGCAGTACTTC.

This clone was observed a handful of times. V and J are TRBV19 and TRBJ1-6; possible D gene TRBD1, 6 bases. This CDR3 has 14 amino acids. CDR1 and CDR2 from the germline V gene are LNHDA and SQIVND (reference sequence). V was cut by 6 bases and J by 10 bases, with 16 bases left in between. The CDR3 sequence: CASRTGQKSSPLHF. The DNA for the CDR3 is TGTGCCAGTAGAACGGGACAAAAATCCTCACCCCTCCACTTT.

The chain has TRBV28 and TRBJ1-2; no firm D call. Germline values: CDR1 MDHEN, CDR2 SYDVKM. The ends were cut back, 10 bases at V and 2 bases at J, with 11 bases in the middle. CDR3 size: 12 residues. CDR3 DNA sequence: TGTGCCACCTACCCCCCCAACTATGGCTACACCTTC. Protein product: CATYPPNYGYTF.

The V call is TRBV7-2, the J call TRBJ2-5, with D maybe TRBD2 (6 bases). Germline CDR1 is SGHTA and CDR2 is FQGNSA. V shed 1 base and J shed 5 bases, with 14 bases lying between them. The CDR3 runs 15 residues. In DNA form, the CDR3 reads TGTGCCAGCAGCTTAGAGGGGACTGCTTTTGAGACCCAGTACTTC. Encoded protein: CASSLEGTAFETQYF.

The CDR3 sequence: CASRDRTSAYSYEQYF. CDR3 coding DNA: TGCGCCAGCAGGGATAGGACTAGCGCGTACTCCTACGAGCAGTACTTC. J is TRBJ2-7 and V is TRBV5-1; 9 positions agree with TRBD2. V lost 5 bases and J lost 0; bases outside the gene matches: 9. Germline-derived CDR1 and CDR2 are SGHRS and YFSETQ. The CDR3 extends over 16 amino acids.

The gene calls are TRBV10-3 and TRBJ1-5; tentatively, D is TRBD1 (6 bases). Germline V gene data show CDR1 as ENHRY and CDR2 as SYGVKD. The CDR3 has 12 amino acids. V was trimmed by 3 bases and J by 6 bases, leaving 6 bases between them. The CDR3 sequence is CAISEGGQPQHF. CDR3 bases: TGTGCCATCAGTGAAGGGGGTCAGCCCCAGCATTTT.

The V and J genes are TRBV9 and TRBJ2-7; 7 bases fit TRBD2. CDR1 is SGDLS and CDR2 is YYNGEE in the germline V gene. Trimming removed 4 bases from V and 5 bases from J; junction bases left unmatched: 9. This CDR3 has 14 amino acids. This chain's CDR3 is CASSFREGSNEQYF. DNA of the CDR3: TGTGCCAGCAGCTTCAGGGAGGGGAGTAACGAGCAGTACTTC. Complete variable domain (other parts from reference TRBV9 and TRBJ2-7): DSGVTQTPKHLITATGQRVTLRCSPRSGDLSVYWYQQSLDQGLQFLIQYYNGEERAKGNILERFSAQQFPDLHSELNLSSLELGDSALYFCASSFREGSNEQYFGPGTRLTVT.

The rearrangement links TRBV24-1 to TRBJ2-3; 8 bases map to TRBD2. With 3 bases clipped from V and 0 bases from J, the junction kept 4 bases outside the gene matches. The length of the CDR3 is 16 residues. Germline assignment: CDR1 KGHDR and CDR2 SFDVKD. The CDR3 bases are TGTGCCACCAGTGATCAGCGGGGGCGGAGCACAGATACGCAGTATTTT. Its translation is CATSDQRGRSTDTQYF.

In DNA, the CDR3 is TGTGCCAGCAAGACTCTGACAGAAGGCTACACCTTC. Residues: CASKTLTEGYTF. This chain connects TRBV6-5 to TRBJ1-2, with a possible D match to TRBD1 (5 bases). Trimming removed 7 bases at V and 8 bases at J, with 14 bases between. This CDR3 region has 12 residues. Germline CDR1 is MNHEY and CDR2 is SVGAGI.

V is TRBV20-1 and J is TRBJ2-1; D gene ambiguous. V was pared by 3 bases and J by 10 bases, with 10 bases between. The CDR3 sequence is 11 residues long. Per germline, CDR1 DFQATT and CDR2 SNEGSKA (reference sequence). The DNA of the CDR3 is TGCAGTGCTAGGGCCTTCCAAGAGCAGTTCTTC. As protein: CSARAFQEQFF.

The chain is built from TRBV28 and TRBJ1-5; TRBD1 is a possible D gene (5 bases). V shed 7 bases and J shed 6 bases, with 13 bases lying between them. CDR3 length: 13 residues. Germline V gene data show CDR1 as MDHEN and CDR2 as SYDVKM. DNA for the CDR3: TGTGCCAGCAAGGAGGGGATCGCTCAGCCCCAGCATTTT. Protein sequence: CASKEGIAQPQHF.

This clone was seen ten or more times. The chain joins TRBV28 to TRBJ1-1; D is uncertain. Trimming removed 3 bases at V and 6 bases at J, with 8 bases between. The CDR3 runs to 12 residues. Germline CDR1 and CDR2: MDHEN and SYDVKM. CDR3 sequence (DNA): TGTGCCAGCAGTTTCCGAGGAGCTGAAGCTTTCTTT. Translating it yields CASSFRGAEAFF. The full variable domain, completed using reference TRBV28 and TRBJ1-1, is DVKVTQSSRYLVKRTGEKVFLECVQDMDHENMFWYRQDPGLGLRLIYFSYDVKMKEKGDIPEGYSVSREKKERFSLILESASTNQTSMYLCASSFRGAEAFFGQGTRLTVV.

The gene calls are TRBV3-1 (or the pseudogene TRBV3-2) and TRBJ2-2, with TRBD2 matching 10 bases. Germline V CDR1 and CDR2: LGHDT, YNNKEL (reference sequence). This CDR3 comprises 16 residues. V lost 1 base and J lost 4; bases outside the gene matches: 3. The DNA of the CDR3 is TGTGCCAGCAGCCAAGCGCTAGCGGGGGTCACCGGGGAGCTGTTTTTT. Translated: CASSQALAGVTGELFF.

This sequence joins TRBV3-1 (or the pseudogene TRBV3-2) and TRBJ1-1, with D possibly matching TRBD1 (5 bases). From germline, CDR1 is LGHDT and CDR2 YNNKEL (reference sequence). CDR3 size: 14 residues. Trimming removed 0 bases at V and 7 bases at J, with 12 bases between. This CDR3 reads CASSQEVAGVEAFF. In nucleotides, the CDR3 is TGTGCCAGCAGCCAAGAGGTGGCGGGGGTTGAAGCTTTCTTT.

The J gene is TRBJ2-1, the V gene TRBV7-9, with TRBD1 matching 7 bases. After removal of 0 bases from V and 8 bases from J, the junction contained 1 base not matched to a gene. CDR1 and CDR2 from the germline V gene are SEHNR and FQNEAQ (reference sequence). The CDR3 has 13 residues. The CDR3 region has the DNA TGTGCCAGCAGCTTAGCAGGGGGCGATGAGCAGTTCTTC. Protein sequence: CASSLAGGDEQFF.